The 8 T cell receptor beta chains below come from one sample, sequenced in a study of blood T cells in healthy people across ages (dated by TCRdb to between 2014 and 2017). Receptor libraries were prepared by 5' RACE. The sequencer was an Illumina HiSeq 2500. A second PCR of roughly 7 to 11 cycles was performed with a sample-barcoded 5' primer and a J-beta primer mix. TCRdb cleaned the public reads at Q25 with fastp, built clones with MiXCR and kept in-frame beta chains. Identical CDR3 proteins give one entry, which carries the most common genes and DNA. The sample profile shows roughly 800,000 distinct CDR3 sequences; 55% to 75% of them were found once. The ten biggest clones cover 20% to 25% of the sample. Sequenced input: blood. The receptors were sampled from a man in his thirties or forties in good health.

CDR3 nucleotides: TGTGCCAGCAGCTTAAAGGCTGGGTTCGAGCAGTACTTC. The encoded protein is CASSLKAGFEQYF. The V and J genes are TRBV7-2 and TRBJ2-7; no firm D call. The CDR3 totals 13 residues. V lost 2 bases, J lost 6 bases, and 11 bases lay in between. Looked up from germline, CDR1 is SGHTA and CDR2 is FQGNSA.

This clonotype was seen more than once but under ten times. The chain employs TRBV28 and TRBJ2-4; the D is unclear. CDR3 length: 12 residues. V dropped 4 bases and J dropped 13 bases, with 14 bases sitting between them. Germline values: CDR1 MDHEN, CDR2 SYDVKM. Here the CDR3 DNA reads TGTGCCAGCAGTTCAAACTTACGTGAGCAGTACTTC. It yields the protein CASSSNLREQYF.

This chain connects TRBV10-3 to TRBJ1-1, with 10 bases that match TRBD1. In germline, CDR1 is ENHRY, CDR2 SYGVKD. The CDR3 extends over 15 amino acids. V shed 4 bases and J 4 bases; nucleotides not matched to a gene: 6. The CDR3 region is CAISAETGGTTEAFF. CDR3 DNA: TGTGCCATCAGTGCTGAGACAGGGGGCACCACTGAAGCTTTCTTT.

This clonotype was counted between two and nine times. V and J are TRBV7-3 and TRBJ1-2; D remains unclear. The germline V and J ends were trimmed by 0 bases and 3 bases, with 5 bases remaining between them. The germline V gene encodes CDR1 SGHTA and CDR2 FQGTGA. The CDR3 length is 13 residues. The CDR3 protein is CASSLTADYGYTF. The CDR3 nucleotides are TGTGCCAGCAGCTTAACAGCGGACTATGGCTACACCTTC.

The V gene is TRBV6-5, the J gene TRBJ2-7, with TRBD1 identical over 12 bases. CDR1 is MNHEY and CDR2 is SVGAGI in the germline V gene. V was clipped by 6 bases and J by 6 bases; unmatched bases: 9. This CDR3 contains 15 residues. CDR3: CASRPTGTGGREQYF. CDR3 nucleotide sequence: TGTGCCAGCAGACCAACCGGGACAGGGGGCCGCGAGCAGTACTTC.

This clonotype was picked up a small number of times. The chain employs TRBV7-2 and TRBJ1-1; possibly TRBD1 for D (5 bases). The germline V gene has CDR1 SGHTA and CDR2 FQGNSA. The length of the CDR3 is 14 residues. V lost 5 bases and J 1 base, leaving 11 bases between the germline ends. The CDR3 protein is CASSAGTANTEAFF. The CDR3 DNA reads as TGTGCCAGCAGCGCCGGGACCGCGAACACTGAAGCTTTCTTT. Full variable domain (outside the CDR3, taken from reference TRBV7-2 and TRBJ1-1): GAGVSQSPSNKVTEKGKDVELRCDPISGHTALYWYRQSLGQGLEFLIYFQGNSAPDKSGLPSDRFSAERTGGSVSTLTIQRTQQEDSAVYLCASSAGTANTEAFFGQGTRLTVV.

The chain recombines TRBV27 with TRBJ2-6; possibly TRBD2 for D (6 bases). This CDR3 has 16 amino acids. CDR1 MNHEY and CDR2 SMNVEV come from the germline V gene (reference sequence). Trimming pared 4 bases from V and 4 bases from J, leaving 14 bases between. CDR3 sequence (DNA): TGTGCCAGCAGTTCCTACCGGGGGACGGGGGCCAACGTCCTGACTTTC. Translating gives CASSSYRGTGANVLTF.

This clonotype was observed a few times. The rearrangement joins TRBV20-1 to TRBJ1-2, with a weak D call TRBD1 (5 bases). V was pared by 6 bases and J by 6 bases, with 17 bases between. The germline V gene has CDR1 DFQATT and CDR2 SNEGSKA (reference sequence). The CDR3 is 13 residues long. The CDR3 spells CSASDTQADGYTF. The CDR3 DNA reads TGCAGTGCGAGCGACACACAGGCGGATGGCTACACCTTC.